These 20 T cell receptor beta chains were all obtained from the same sample, sequenced in a study of blood T cell repertoires in COVID-19. The protocol was immunoSEQ multiplex PCR, while the TCRdb copy is restricted to in-frame clones and leaves out a portion. The repertoire holds 300,000 to 350,000 clones, with more than 70% as singletons. The specimen sequenced was peripheral blood. These receptors were collected from a man aged 25-40 years with active or convalescent COVID-19.

For this clone: One junction end disagrees with the germline gene, perhaps due to a read error. The gene calls are TRBV12-3 or TRBV12-4 and TRBJ2-7, with 11 bases identical to TRBD1. The length of the CDR3 is 11 residues. The CDR3 nucleotides are TGTGCCAGCAGTTCGGGACAGGGGGATTTCTTC. Encoded protein: CASSSGQGDFF.

The chain recombines TRBV12-1 with TRBJ2-1; TRBD2 is the table's D call, not checked against the DNA. TRBV12-1 is listed as a pseudogene. The CDR3 spans 15 residues. CDR3 in amino acids: CASSLGLALDNEQFF. The CDR3, as DNA: TGTGCCAGCAGCTTAGGGCTAGCTCTAGACAATGAGCAGTTCTTC.

This sequence joins TRBV30 and TRBJ2-7; a weak D match, TRBD1 (5 bases). Germline CDR1 is GTSNPN and CDR2 is SVGIG (reference sequence). CDR3 length: 12 residues. Trimming took 2 bases from V and 7 from J, leaving 12 bases between them. DNA of the CDR3: TGTGCCTGGAGTAAGGGGTTGTCAGAGCAGTACTTC. Its protein product is CAWSKGLSEQYF. Full variable domain (remainder filled in from reference TRBV30 and TRBJ2-7): SQTIHQWPATLVQPVGSPLSLECTVEGTSNPNLYWYRQAAGRGLQLLFYSVGIGQISSEVPQNLSASRPQDRQFILSSKKLLLSDSGFYLCAWSKGLSEQYFGPGTRLTVT.

The CDR3 DNA is TGTGCCAGCAACCTCGGAGGATCCTATGGCTACACCTTC. Amino acid sequence: CASNLGGSYGYTF. This sequence joins TRBV2 and TRBJ1-2, with D uncertain. V lost 7 bases and J lost 4, with 13 bases in between. This CDR3 contains 13 residues. From germline, CDR1 is SNHLY and CDR2 FYNNEI.

This sequence joins TRBV7-6 and TRBJ1-2; D is possibly TRBD1 (6 bases). The V and J ends lost 3 bases and 3 bases respectively, with 23 bases between them. Germline V gene data show CDR1 as SGHVS and CDR2 as FNYEAQ. The CDR3 consists of 18 residues. The CDR3 reads CASSFLARGGFRHYGYTF. In DNA form, the CDR3 reads TGTGCCAGCAGCTTCCTCGCCAGGGGCGGGTTTCGGCACTATGGCTACACCTTC. Full variable domain (rest looked up from reference TRBV7-6 and TRBJ1-2): GAGVSQSPRYKVTKRGQDVALRCDPISGHVSLYWYRQALGQGPEFLTYFNYEAQQDKSGLPNDRFSAERPEGSISTLTIQRTEQRDSAMYRCASSFLARGGFRHYGYTFGSGTRLTVV.

This chain joins TRBV10-3 and TRBJ1-6; D is unresolved. CDR1 and CDR2 from the germline V gene are ENHRY and SYGVKD. The CDR3 has 15 amino acids. Trimming pared 4 bases from V and 4 bases from J, leaving 11 bases between. The CDR3 loop reads CAISVTGSYNSPLHF. CDR3 sequence (DNA): TGTGCCATCAGTGTAACGGGAAGTTATAATTCACCCCTCCACTTT.

The count of this clone is one. V usage is TRBV6-1 and J usage is TRBJ2-1; 12 positions match TRBD1. Germline trimming cut 4 bases from V and 3 bases from J; bases unmatched to any gene: 4. The CDR3 has 16 residues. CDR1 and CDR2 (germline): MNHNS, SASEGT. The CDR3 region is CASSVGTGGGYNEQFF. CDR3 nucleotide sequence: TGTGCCAGCAGTGTCGGGACAGGGGGCGGCTACAATGAGCAGTTCTTC.

The chain links TRBV29-1 to TRBJ2-2, with 8 bases aligning to TRBD1. Germline loops: CDR1 SQVTM, CDR2 ANQGSEA. This CDR3 region has 16 residues. V lost 7 bases, J lost 2 bases, and 12 bases stayed unmatched. CDR3 bases: TGCAGCGCCCCTCTCAGCGGACAGGGAAACACCGGGGAGCTGTTTTTT. Its protein product is CSAPLSGQGNTGELFF.

This sequence joins TRBV28 and TRBJ2-5, with TRBD2 identical over 8 bases. This CDR3 contains 15 residues. Germline V gives CDR1 MDHEN, CDR2 SYDVKM. Germline trimming cut 3 bases from V and 4 bases from J; bases unmatched to any gene: 7. As DNA, the CDR3 is TGTGCCAGCAGTTTTACCGGGAGGGCCAGAGAGACCCAGTACTTC. Protein: CASSFTGRARETQYF. Supplemented by reference TRBV28 and TRBJ2-5, the full variable domain reads DVKVTQSSRYLVKRTGEKVFLECVQDMDHENMFWYRQDPGLGLRLIYFSYDVKMKEKGDIPEGYSVSREKKERFSLILESASTNQTSMYLCASSFTGRARETQYFGPGTRLLVL.

The chain links TRBV15 to TRBJ2-5; 8 bases fit TRBD1. The V segment lost 5 bases and the J segment 5 bases; nucleotides outside the gene matches: 10. The CDR3 length is 15 residues. Germline CDR1 is LNHNV and CDR2 is YYDKDF (reference sequence). Here the CDR3 DNA reads TGTGCCACCAGCTATCGACAGGGGTTGCGGGAGACCCAGTACTTC. Translated: CATSYRQGLRETQYF.

This chain uses TRBV29-1 with TRBJ2-2; possibly TRBD2 for D (5 bases). V lost 6 bases, J lost 2 bases, and 13 bases lay in between. The V gene's germline CDR1 is SQVTM and CDR2 ANQGSEA. The CDR3 loop spans 14 amino acids. In nucleotides, the CDR3 is TGCAGCGTGTCCGGGATTCTCAACACCGGGGAGCTGTTTTTT. It codes for CSVSGILNTGELFF.

The chain employs TRBV7-3 and TRBJ2-2, with a tentative D call TRBD2 (6 bases). V lost 5 bases to trimming and J lost 3 bases, with 16 bases between them. CDR1 and CDR2 from the germline V gene are SGHTA and FQGTGA. The CDR3 has 16 amino acids. The CDR3 is CASSPTRGGDTGELFF. In DNA form, the CDR3 reads TGTGCCAGCAGCCCCACCCGGGGCGGGGACACCGGGGAGCTGTTTTTT.

This chain uses TRBV5-4 with TRBJ1-1; TRBD1 aligns across 9 bases. Germline V gene sequence: CDR1 SGHNT, CDR2 YYREEE (reference sequence). The CDR3 is 16 residues long. V trimming: 2 bases; J trimming: 4 bases; junction bases outside the gene matches: 9. The CDR3 loop is CASSFIQGASGTEAFF. The CDR3 DNA sequence: TGTGCCAGCAGCTTTATACAGGGGGCCTCGGGCACTGAAGCTTTCTTT.

This clone has only a few counts. The J gene is TRBJ1-5, the V gene TRBV2, with D unresolved. CDR1 is SNHLY and CDR2 is FYNNEI in the germline V gene. V shed 3 bases and J shed 0 bases, with 6 bases lying between them. The CDR3 is 14 residues long. The CDR3 region has the DNA TGTGCCAGCAGTGATGAGGGTAGCAATCAGCCCCAGCATTTT. Translation: CASSDEGSNQPQHF.

The gene calls are TRBV7-8 and TRBJ1-1, with TRBD1 as a possible D gene (5 bases). The CDR3 is made up of 12 amino acids. CDR1 and CDR2 (germline): SGHVS, FQNEAQ. Trimming took off 5 bases at V and 6 bases at J, with 10 bases between the two ends. CDR3 amino acids: CASSTTESEAFF. The CDR3 nucleotides read TGTGCCAGCAGCACGACAGAATCTGAAGCTTTCTTT.

This chain connects TRBV6-5 to TRBJ2-2, with D unresolved. V lost 0 bases and J lost 5, with 4 bases in between. CDR1 MNHEY and CDR2 SVGAGI come from the germline V gene. The CDR3 spans 13 residues. The CDR3 DNA reads TGTGCCAGCAGTTACTCGAGGACCGGGGAGCTGTTTTTT. This translates into CASSYSRTGELFF.

V gene TRBV19 combines with J gene TRBJ2-7, with TRBD1 as a possible D gene (6 bases). The germline V and J ends were trimmed by 4 bases and 3 bases, with 22 bases remaining between them. Per the germline V gene, CDR1 is LNHDA and CDR2 is SQIVND (reference sequence). The CDR3 is made up of 17 amino acids. CDR3 sequence reads: CASSRRQDHRTFYEQYF. The CDR3 bases are TGTGCCAGTAGTAGACGACAGGACCACCGGACCTTCTACGAGCAGTACTTC.

This sequence joins TRBV7-6 and TRBJ2-1, with a weak D call TRBD1 (5 bases). Deletions cut 6 bases from V and 9 bases from J, with 9 bases between. CDR1 SGHVS and CDR2 FNYEAQ come from the germline V gene. The CDR3 consists of 11 residues. CDR3 residues: CASSHRGEQFF. In nucleotides, the CDR3 is TGTGCCAGCAGTCATAGGGGTGAGCAGTTCTTC.

For this clone: Other DNA sequences in the same sample also yield this CDR3. The chain has TRBV19 and TRBJ2-1; a possible D gene is TRBD1 (6 bases). This CDR3 comprises 14 residues. Trimming cost V 5 bases and J 4 bases, with 12 bases left between them. The germline V gene has CDR1 LNHDA and CDR2 SQIVND (reference sequence). DNA for the CDR3: TGTGCCAGTAGTTGGGGGCCCCCTTACAATGAGCAGTTCTTC. This codes for CASSWGPPYNEQFF.

The chain links TRBV11-2 to TRBJ2-7, with 10 positions matching TRBD2. Unmatched junction bases numbered 3, after V lost 0 bases and J lost 4 bases. The CDR3 loop spans 15 amino acids. Germline CDR1 reads SGHAT; CDR2 reads FQNNGV. This chain's CDR3 is CASSLETSGRYEQYF. The CDR3 nucleotides are TGTGCCAGCAGCTTAGAGACTAGCGGGCGATACGAGCAGTACTTC.